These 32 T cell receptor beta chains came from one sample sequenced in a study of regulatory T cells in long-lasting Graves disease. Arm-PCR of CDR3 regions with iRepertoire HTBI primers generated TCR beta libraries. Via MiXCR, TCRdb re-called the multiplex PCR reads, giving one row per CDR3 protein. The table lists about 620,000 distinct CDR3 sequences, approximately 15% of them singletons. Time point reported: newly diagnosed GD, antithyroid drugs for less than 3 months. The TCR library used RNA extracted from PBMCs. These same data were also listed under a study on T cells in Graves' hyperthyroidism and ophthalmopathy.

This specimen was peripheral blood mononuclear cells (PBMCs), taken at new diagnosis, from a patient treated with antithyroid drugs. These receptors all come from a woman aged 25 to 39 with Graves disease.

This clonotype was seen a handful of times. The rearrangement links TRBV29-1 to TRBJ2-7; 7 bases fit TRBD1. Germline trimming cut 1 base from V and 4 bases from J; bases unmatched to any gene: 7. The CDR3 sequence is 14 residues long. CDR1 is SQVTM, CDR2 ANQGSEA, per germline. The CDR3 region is CSVEGPGDSYEQYF. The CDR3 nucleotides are TGCAGCGTTGAAGGGCCCGGGGACAGTTACGAGCAGTACTTC.

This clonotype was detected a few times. CDR3 sequence reads: CASSFRPRGAANEKLFF. For the CDR3, the DNA is TGTGCCAGCAGTTTCCGTCCGCGGGGGGCTGCTAATGAAAAACTGTTTTTT. The rearrangement joins TRBV27 to TRBJ1-4; tentatively, D is TRBD1 (6 bases). The CDR3 is 17 residues long. Germline V gene sequence: CDR1 MNHEY, CDR2 SMNVEV (reference sequence). V was pared by 3 bases and J by 3 bases, with 17 bases between.

The CDR3 DNA is TGTGCCAGCAGCGCCACGCGGATCCAAGAGACCCAGTACTTC. It specifies CASSATRIQETQYF. The V call is TRBV6-2 or TRBV6-3, the J call TRBJ2-5; D remains unclear. V dropped 6 bases and J dropped 1 base, with 12 bases sitting between them. CDR3 size: 14 residues. The V gene's germline CDR1 is MNHEY and CDR2 SVGEGT.

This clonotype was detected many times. The CDR3 coding sequence is TGTGCCAGCAGTACCATCGGGACCTTATCCTACGAGCAGTACTTC. This encodes CASSTIGTLSYEQYF. This chain links TRBV28 with TRBJ2-7; TRBD1 or TRBD2 may be the D gene (5 bases each). The germline V gene encodes CDR1 MDHEN and CDR2 SYDVKM. The CDR3 length is 15 residues. V was clipped by 5 bases and J by 1 base, with 15 bases between them.

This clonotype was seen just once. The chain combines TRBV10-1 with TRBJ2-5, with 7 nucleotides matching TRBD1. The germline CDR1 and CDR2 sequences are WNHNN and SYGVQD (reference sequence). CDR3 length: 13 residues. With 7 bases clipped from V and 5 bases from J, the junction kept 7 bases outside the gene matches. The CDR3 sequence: CASTDRVGETQYF. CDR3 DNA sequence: TGCGCCAGCACTGACAGGGTCGGGGAGACCCAGTACTTC.

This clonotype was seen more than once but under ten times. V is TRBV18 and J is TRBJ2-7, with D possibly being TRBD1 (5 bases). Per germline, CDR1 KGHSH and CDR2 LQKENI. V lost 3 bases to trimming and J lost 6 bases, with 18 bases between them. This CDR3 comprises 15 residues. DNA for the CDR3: TGTGCCAGCTCACCGATACATGACAGACAAACCGAGCAGTACTTC. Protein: CASSPIHDRQTEQYF.

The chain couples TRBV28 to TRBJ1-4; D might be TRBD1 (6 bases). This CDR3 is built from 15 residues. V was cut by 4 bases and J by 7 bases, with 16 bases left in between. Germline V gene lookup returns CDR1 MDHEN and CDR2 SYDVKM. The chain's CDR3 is CASSSQGGGFEKLFF. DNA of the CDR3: TGTGCCAGCAGTTCCCAAGGGGGGGGTTTTGAAAAACTGTTTTTT.

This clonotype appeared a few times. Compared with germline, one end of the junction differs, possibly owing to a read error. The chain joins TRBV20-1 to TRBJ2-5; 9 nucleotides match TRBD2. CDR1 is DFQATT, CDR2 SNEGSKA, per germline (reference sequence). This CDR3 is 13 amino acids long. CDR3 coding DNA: TGCAGTGTCCCGGGACTAGCTGAAGAGGCCCAGTACTTC. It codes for CSVPGLAEEAQYF.

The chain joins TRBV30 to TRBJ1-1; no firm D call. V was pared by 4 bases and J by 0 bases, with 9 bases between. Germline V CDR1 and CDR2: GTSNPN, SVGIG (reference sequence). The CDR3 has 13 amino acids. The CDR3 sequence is CAWKWQMNTEAFF. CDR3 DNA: TGTGCCTGGAAATGGCAGATGAACACTGAAGCTTTCTTT.

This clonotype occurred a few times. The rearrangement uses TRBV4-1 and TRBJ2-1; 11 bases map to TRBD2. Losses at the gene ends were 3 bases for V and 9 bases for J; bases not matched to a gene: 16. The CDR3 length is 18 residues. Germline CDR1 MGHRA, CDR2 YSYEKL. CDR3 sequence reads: CASSQDLPTSGSWGEQFF. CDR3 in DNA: TGCGCCAGCAGCCAGGACCTCCCTACTAGCGGGAGTTGGGGTGAGCAGTTCTTC.

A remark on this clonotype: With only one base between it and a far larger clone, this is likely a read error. The CDR3 nucleotides are TGTGCCAGCAGTTGGCCCCAAAAACAGGGTTGGGTGGCCAACTATGGCTACACCTTC. Its protein is CASSWPQKQGWVANYGYTF. This sequence joins TRBV6-2 or TRBV6-3 and TRBJ1-2, with a tentative D call TRBD1 (6 bases). The germline CDR1 and CDR2 sequences are MNHEY and SVGEGT. The V end was cut by 4 bases, the J end by 2 bases, with 26 bases between. This CDR3 has 19 residues.

CDR3 sequence (DNA): TGTGCCAGCAGCCCCGGGACTAGCGGGAACCCCTACGAGCAGTACTTC. Translating it yields CASSPGTSGNPYEQYF. The V gene is TRBV7-6, the J gene TRBJ2-7, with 13 bases that match TRBD2. Trimming cost V 5 bases and J 2 bases; bases outside gene matches: 6. CDR1 and CDR2 from the germline V gene are SGHVS and FNYEAQ. The CDR3 length is 16 residues.

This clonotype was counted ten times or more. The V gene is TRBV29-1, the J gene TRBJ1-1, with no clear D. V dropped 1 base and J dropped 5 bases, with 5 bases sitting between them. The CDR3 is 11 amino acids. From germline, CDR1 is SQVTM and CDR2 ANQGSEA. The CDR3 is CSVEASTEAFF. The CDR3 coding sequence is TGCAGCGTTGAAGCCAGTACTGAAGCTTTCTTT.

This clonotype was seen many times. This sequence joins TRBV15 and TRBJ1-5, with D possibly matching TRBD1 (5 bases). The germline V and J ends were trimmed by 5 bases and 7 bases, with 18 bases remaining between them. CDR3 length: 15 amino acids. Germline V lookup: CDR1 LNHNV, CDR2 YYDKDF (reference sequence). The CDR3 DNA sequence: TGTGCCACCAGCCCACCGGGGGGAGAGGGGCAGCCCCAGCATTTT. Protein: CATSPPGGEGQPQHF.

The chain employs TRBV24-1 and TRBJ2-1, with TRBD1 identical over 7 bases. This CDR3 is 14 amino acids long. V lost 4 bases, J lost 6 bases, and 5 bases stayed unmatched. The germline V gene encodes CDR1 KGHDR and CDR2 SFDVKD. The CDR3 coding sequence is TGTGCCACCAGTGAGCCGGGACAGATCAATGAGCAGTTCTTC. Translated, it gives CATSEPGQINEQFF.

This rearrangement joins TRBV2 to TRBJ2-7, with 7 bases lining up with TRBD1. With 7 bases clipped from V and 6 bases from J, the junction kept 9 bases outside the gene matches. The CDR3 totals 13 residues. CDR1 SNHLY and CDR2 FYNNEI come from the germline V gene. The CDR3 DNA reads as TGTGCCAGCAACCCGGACAGGATCTGCGAGCAGTACTTC. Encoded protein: CASNPDRICEQYF.

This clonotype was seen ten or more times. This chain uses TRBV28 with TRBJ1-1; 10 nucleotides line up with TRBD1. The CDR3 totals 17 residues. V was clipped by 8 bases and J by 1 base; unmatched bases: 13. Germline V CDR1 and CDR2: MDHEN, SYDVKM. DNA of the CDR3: TGTGCCAGCCGATTTTTTGGGACAGGGGACCCGAACACTGAAGCTTTCTTT. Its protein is CASRFFGTGDPNTEAFF.

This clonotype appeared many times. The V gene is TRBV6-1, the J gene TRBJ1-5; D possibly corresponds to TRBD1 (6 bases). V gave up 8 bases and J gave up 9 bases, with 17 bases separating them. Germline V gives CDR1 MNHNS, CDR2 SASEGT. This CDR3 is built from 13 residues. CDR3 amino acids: CASRVAQGLPQHF. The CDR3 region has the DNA TGTGCCAGCCGAGTTGCTCAGGGGCTGCCCCAGCATTTT.

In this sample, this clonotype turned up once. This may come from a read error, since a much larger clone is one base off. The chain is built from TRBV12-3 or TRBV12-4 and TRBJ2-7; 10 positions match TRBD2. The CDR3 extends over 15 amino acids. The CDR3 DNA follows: TGTGCCAGCAGATCTACTAGCGGGGCGTCCTACGAGCGGTACTTC. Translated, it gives CASRSTSGASYERYF.

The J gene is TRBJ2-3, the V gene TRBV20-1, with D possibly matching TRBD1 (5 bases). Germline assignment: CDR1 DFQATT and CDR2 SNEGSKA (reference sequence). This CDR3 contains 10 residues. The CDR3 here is CSQGADTQYF. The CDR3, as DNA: TGCAGCCAGGGTGCAGATACGCAGTATTTT.

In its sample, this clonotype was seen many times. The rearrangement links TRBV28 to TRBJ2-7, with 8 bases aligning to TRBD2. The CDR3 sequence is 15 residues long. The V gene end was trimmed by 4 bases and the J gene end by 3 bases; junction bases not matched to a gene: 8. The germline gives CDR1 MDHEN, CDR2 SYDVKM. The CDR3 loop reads CASSYILGRDYEQYF. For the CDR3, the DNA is TGTGCCAGCAGTTATATCCTCGGGAGGGACTACGAGCAGTACTTC.

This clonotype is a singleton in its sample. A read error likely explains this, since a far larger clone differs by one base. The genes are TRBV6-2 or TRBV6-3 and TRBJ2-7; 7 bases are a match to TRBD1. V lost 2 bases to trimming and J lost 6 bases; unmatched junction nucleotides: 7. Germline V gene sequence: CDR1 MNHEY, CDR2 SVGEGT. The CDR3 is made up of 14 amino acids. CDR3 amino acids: CASSYDRVRFEQYF. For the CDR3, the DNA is TGTGCCAGCAGTTACGACAGGGTGCGCTTCGAGCAGTACTTC.

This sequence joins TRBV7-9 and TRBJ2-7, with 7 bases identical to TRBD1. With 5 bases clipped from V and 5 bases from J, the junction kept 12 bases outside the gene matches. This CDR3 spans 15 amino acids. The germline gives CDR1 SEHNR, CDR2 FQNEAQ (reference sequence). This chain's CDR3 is CASSPGQAVIHEQYF. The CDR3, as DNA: TGTGCCAGCAGCCCCGGACAGGCCGTAATACACGAGCAGTACTTC. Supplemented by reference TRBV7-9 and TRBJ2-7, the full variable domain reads DTGVSQNPRHKITKRGQNVTFRCDPISEHNRLYWYRQTLGQGPEFLTYFQNEAQLEKSRLLSDRFSAERPKGSFSTLEIQRTEQGDSAMYLCASSPGQAVIHEQYFGPGTRLTVT.

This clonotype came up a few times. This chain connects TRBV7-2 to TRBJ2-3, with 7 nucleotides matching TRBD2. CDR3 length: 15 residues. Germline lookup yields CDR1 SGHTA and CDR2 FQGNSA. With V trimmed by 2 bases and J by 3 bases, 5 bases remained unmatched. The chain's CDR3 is CASSLSGLETDTQYF. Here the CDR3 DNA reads TGTGCCAGCAGCTTATCTGGACTAGAAACAGATACGCAGTATTTT.

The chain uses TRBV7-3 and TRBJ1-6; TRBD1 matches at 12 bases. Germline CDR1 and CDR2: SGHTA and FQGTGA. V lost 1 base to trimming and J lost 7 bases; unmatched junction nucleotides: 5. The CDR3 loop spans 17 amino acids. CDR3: CASSLIAGTGGNSPLHF. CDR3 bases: TGTGCCAGCAGCTTAATAGCCGGGACAGGGGGCAATTCACCCCTCCACTTT.

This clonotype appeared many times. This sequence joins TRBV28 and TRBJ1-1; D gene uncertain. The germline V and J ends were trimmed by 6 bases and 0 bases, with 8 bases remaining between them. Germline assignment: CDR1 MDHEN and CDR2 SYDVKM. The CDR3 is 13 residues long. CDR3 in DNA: TGTGCCAGCAGCTACCAAATGAACACTGAAGCTTTCTTT. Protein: CASSYQMNTEAFF.

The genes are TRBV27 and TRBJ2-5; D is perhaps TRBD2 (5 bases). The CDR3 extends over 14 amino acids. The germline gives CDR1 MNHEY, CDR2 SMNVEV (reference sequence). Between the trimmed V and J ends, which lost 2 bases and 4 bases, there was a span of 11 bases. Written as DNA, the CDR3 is TGTGCCAGCAGTTTAATACGGGGTTTAGAGACCCAGTACTTC. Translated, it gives CASSLIRGLETQYF.

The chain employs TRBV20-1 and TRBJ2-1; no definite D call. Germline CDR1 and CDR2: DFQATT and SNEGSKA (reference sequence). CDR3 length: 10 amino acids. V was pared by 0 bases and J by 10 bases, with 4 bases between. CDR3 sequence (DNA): TGCAGTGCTAGAGAAGGGGAGCAGTTCTTC. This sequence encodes CSAREGEQFF.

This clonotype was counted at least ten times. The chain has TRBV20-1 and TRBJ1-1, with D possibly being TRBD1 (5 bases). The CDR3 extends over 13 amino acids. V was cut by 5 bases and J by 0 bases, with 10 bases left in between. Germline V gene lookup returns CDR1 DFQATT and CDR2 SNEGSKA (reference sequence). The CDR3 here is CSAGTRVNTEAFF. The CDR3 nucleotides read TGCAGTGCTGGGACTAGGGTGAACACTGAAGCTTTCTTT.

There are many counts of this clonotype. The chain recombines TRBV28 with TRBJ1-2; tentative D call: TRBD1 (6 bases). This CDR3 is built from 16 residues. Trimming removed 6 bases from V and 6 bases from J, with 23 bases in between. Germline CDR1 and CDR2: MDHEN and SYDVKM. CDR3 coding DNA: TGTGCCAGCAGCCTCATTCTCCGACAGGCTTATAATGGCTACACCTTC. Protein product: CASSLILRQAYNGYTF.

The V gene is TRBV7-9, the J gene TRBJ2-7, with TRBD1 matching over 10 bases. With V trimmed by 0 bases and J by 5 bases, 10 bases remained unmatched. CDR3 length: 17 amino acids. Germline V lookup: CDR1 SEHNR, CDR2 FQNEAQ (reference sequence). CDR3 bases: TGTGCCAGCAGCTTAGCTCCCCTGACAGGGGGCTACGACGAGCAGTACTTC. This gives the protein CASSLAPLTGGYDEQYF.

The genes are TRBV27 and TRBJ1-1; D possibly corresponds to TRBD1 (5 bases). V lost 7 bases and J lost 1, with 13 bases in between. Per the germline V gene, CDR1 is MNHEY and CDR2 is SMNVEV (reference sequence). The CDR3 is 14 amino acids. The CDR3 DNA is TGTGCCAGCAATCAGGGTAGGGGGAACACTGAAGCTTTCTTT. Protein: CASNQGRGNTEAFF.